This T cell receptor beta chain derives from a study of T-cell reconstitution after alpha-beta-depleted transplantation in children. This clonotype was seen ten or more times. During its preparation, the TCRbeta library received unique molecular identifiers. MiXCR, applied by TCRdb to the PCR reads, yields one record per CDR3 protein. This table holds 230,000 or so distinct CDR3 sequences, more than 7.5% found once. The CDR3 contains 12 residues. Germline-derived CDR1 and CDR2 are SGHTA and FQGNSA. Trimming took off 6 bases at V and 0 bases at J, with 6 bases between the two ends. The source material was PBMCs from the stem cell graft donor, sampled from the stem cell graft. The J gene is TRBJ2-7, the V gene TRBV7-2; D is unresolved. This receptor was obtained from a human donor who donated a stem cell graft to a child with SCID. CDR3 coding DNA: TGTGCCAGCAGTTACTACTCCTACGAGCAGTACTTC. Its translation: CASSYYSYEQYF.